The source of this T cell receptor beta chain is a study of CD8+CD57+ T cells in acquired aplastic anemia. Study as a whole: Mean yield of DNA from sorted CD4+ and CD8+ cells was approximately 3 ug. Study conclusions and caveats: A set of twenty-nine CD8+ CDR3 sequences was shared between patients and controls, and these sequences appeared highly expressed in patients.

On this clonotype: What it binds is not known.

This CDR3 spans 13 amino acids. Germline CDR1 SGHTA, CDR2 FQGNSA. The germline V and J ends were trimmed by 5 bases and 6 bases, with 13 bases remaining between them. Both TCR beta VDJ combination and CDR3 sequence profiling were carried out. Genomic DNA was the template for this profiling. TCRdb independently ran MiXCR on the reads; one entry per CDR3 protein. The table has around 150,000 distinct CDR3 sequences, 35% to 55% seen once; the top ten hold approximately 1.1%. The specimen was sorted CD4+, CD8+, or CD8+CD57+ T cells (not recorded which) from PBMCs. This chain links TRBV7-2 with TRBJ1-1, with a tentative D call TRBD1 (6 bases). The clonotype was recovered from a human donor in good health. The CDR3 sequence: CASSPGSGAEAFF. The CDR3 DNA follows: TGTGCCAGCAGCCCTGGCTCAGGGGCTGAAGCTTTCTTT.